The 11 T cell receptor beta chains below come from one sample, sequenced in a study of cytomegalovirus exposure and HLA in healthy donors. Profiled with immunoSEQ multiplex PCR; TCRdb holds only in-frame clones, not every one. The table lists under 250,000 clones, about 86% of them singletons. The sequencing sample was made of PBMCs. The source is a young man in good health and CMV-seronegative.

This chain uses TRBV7-8 with TRBJ1-1, with D possibly TRBD1 on 6 matching bases. CDR3 length: 13 residues. Germline values: CDR1 SGHVS, CDR2 FQNEAQ. V was pared by 5 bases and J by 3 bases, with 10 bases between. CDR3 DNA sequence: TGTGCCAGCAGCCCTAACAGGGACACTGAAGCTTTCTTT. This translates into CASSPNRDTEAFF.

This clone was seen a handful of times. The chain links TRBV7-2 to TRBJ1-6; no clear D. The CDR3 length is 13 residues. The germline V and J ends were trimmed by 0 bases and 9 bases, with 6 bases remaining between them. Looked up from germline, CDR1 is SGHTA and CDR2 is FQGNSA. The CDR3 reads CASSLAHRSPLHF. The CDR3 DNA reads as TGTGCCAGCAGCTTAGCACACCGTTCACCCCTCCACTTT. The full variable domain, in which reference TRBV7-2 and TRBJ1-6 provide the parts outside the CDR3, is GAGVSQSPSNKVTEKGKDVELRCDPISGHTALYWYRQSLGQGLEFLIYFQGNSAPDKSGLPSDRFSAERTGGSVSTLTIQRTQQEDSAVYLCASSLAHRSPLHFGNGTRLTVT.

V is TRBV7-9 and J is TRBJ2-7; weak D call: TRBD1 (6 bases). CDR3 length: 16 residues. V was cut by 3 bases and J by 3 bases, with 18 bases left in between. Looked up from germline, CDR1 is SEHNR and CDR2 is FQNEAQ (reference sequence). CDR3 sequence reads: CASSFWSIGQHYEQYF. Written as DNA, the CDR3 is TGTGCCAGCAGCTTCTGGTCAATCGGACAGCACTACGAGCAGTACTTC. The whole variable domain, remainder taken from reference TRBV7-9 and TRBJ2-7, is DTGVSQNPRHKITKRGQNVTFRCDPISEHNRLYWYRQTLGQGPEFLTYFQNEAQLEKSRLLSDRFSAERPKGSFSTLEIQRTEQGDSAMYLCASSFWSIGQHYEQYFGPGTRLTVT.

V and J are TRBV28 and TRBJ2-7; TRBD1 is a possible D gene (6 bases). The length of the CDR3 is 14 residues. Germline V gene sequence: CDR1 MDHEN, CDR2 SYDVKM. V was clipped by 5 bases and J by 3 bases, with 14 bases between them. CDR3 nucleotide sequence: TGTGCCAGCAGTATCGAGGACAGATTCTACGAGCAGTACTTC. Protein sequence: CASSIEDRFYEQYF.

The rearrangement links TRBV4-2 to TRBJ1-5, with D unresolved. This CDR3 contains 13 residues. V lost 3 bases to trimming and J lost 5 bases, with 8 bases between them. Germline V lookup: CDR1 LGHNA, CDR2 YNFKEQ. The DNA of the CDR3 is TGTGCCAGCAGCCAGGCAGAGGATCAGCCCCAGCATTTT. Translated, it gives CASSQAEDQPQHF.

V usage is TRBV5-1 and J usage is TRBJ2-3; 8 bases align to TRBD1. V lost 5 bases to trimming and J lost 1 base; unmatched junction nucleotides: 6. Germline assignment: CDR1 SGHRS and CDR2 YFSETQ. The CDR3 consists of 15 residues. The CDR3 loop reads CASRERGQGTDTQYF. In DNA, the CDR3 is TGCGCCAGCAGGGAAAGGGGACAGGGCACAGATACGCAGTATTTT.

The chain is built from TRBV7-9 and TRBJ1-5, with a weak D call TRBD1 (5 bases). The V end was cut by 3 bases, the J end by 2 bases, with 11 bases between. The CDR3 is 15 residues long. Looked up from germline, CDR1 is SEHNR and CDR2 is FQNEAQ (reference sequence). DNA of the CDR3: TGTGCCAGCAGCTTTTCTGACAGAGGCAATCAGCCCCAGCATTTT. Its protein is CASSFSDRGNQPQHF.

The chain links TRBV19 to TRBJ1-2, with 9 bases identical to TRBD1. Germline assignment: CDR1 LNHDA and CDR2 SQIVND (reference sequence). The CDR3 sequence is 17 residues long. The ends lost 11 bases at V and 1 base at J; junction bases unmatched: 17. DNA of the CDR3: TGTGCCGGAAGTAAGAGTTCTCCGGGACAGGGTAACTATGGCTACACCTTC. Translated: CAGSKSSPGQGNYGYTF.

The chain is built from TRBV9 and TRBJ1-6, with 8 positions matching TRBD1. The V and J ends lost 3 bases and 7 bases, in that order; junction bases with no gene match: 6. Germline V gives CDR1 SGDLS, CDR2 YYNGEE. CDR3 length: 15 residues. The CDR3 spells CASSAGQGGNSPLHF. The CDR3 DNA reads TGTGCCAGCAGCGCCGGACAGGGTGGAAATTCACCCCTCCACTTT.

This rearrangement joins TRBV7-9 to TRBJ2-3, with D maybe TRBD1 (5 bases). The V gene lost 5 bases and the J gene lost 5 bases, with 8 bases spanning the gap. The germline gives CDR1 SEHNR, CDR2 FQNEAQ (reference sequence). The CDR3 has 12 amino acids. The DNA for the CDR3 is TGTGCCAGCAGCATCAGGGAAGATACGCAGTATTTT. This translates into CASSIREDTQYF.

CDR3 in DNA: TGTGCCAGCAGCCTCGGGTGGACCCGGGGACTAGCCTCTTACAATGAGCAGTTCTTC. This codes for CASSLGWTRGLASYNEQFF. The chain carries TRBV14 and TRBJ2-1; 9 bases line up with TRBD2. The V and J ends lost 4 bases and 4 bases, in that order; junction bases with no gene match: 17. Germline V gene lookup returns CDR1 SGHDN and CDR2 FVKESK. This CDR3 comprises 19 residues.